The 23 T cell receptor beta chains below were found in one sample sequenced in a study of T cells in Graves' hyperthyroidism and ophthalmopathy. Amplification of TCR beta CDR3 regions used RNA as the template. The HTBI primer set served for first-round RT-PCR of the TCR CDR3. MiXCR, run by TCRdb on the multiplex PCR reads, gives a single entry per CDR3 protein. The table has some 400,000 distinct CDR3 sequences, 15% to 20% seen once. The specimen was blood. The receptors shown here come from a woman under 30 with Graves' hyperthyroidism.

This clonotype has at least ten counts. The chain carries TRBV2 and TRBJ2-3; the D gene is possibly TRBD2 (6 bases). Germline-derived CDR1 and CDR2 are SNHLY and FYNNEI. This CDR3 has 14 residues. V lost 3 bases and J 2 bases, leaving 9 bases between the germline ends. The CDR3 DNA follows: TGTGCCAGCAGTGAGGGGAGGCACACAGATACGCAGTATTTT. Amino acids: CASSEGRHTDTQYF.

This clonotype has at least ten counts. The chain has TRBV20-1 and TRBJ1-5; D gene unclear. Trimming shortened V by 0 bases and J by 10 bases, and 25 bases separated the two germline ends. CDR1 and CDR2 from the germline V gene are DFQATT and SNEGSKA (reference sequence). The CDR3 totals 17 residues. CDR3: CSARDLTRQVGSTPQHF. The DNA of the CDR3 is TGCAGTGCTAGAGATCTTACAAGGCAGGTCGGCTCTACCCCCCAGCATTTT.

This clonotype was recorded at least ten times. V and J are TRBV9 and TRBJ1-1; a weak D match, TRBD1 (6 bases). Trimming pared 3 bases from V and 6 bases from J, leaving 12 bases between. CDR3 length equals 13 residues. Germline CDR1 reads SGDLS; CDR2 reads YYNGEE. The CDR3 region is CASSAGQRAEAFF. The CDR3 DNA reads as TGTGCCAGCAGCGCTGGACAGAGGGCTGAAGCTTTCTTT.

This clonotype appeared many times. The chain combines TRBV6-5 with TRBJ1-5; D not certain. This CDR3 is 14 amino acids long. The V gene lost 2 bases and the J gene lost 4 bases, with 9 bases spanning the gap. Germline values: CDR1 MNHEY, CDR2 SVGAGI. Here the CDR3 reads CASSYEAGNQPQHF. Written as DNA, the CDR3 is TGTGCCAGCAGTTACGAGGCGGGGAATCAGCCCCAGCATTTT.

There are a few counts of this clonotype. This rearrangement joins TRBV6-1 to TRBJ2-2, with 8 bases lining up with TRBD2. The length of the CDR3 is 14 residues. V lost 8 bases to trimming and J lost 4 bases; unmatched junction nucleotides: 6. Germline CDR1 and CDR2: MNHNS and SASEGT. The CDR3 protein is CASWTSLGTGELFF. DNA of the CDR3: TGTGCCAGCTGGACTAGCTTGGGCACCGGGGAGCTGTTTTTT.

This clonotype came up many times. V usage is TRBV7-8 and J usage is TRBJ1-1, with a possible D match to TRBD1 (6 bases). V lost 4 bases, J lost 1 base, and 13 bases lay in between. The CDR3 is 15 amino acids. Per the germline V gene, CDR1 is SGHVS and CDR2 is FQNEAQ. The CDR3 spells CASSWGWGANTEAFF. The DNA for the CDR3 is TGTGCCAGCAGCTGGGGGTGGGGGGCGAACACTGAAGCTTTCTTT.

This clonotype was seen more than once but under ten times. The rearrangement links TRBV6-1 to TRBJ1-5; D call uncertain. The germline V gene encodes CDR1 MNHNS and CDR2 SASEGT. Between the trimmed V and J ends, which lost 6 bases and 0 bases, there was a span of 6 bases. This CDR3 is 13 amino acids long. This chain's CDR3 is CASRELSNQPQHF. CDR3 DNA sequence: TGTGCCAGCAGGGAGCTTAGCAATCAGCCCCAGCATTTT.

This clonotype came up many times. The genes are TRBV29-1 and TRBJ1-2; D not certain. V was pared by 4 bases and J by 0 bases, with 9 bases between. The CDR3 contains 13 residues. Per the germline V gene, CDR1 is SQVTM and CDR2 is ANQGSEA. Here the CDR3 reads CSVASRANYGYTF. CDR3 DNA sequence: TGCAGCGTTGCGTCCCGAGCTAACTATGGCTACACCTTC.

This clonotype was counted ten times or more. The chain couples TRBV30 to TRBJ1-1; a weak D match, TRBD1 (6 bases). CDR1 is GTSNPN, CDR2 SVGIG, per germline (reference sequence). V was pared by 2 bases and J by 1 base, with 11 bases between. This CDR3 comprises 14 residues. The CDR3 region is CAWSYREGNTEAFF. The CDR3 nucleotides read TGTGCCTGGAGTTACAGGGAGGGGAACACTGAAGCTTTCTTT.

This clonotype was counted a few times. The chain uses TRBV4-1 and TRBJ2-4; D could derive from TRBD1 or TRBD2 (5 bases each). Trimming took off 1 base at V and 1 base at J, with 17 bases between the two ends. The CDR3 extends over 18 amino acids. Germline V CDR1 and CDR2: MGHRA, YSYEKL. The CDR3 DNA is TGCGCCAGCAGCCAAGGGTCGGCCCAGGGACGGGCCAAAAACATTCAGTACTTC. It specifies CASSQGSAQGRAKNIQYF.

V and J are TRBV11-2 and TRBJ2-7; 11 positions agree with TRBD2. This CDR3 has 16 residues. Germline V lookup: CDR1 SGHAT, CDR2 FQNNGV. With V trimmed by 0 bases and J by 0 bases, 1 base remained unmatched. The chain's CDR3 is CASSLDSGRASYEQYF. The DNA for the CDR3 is TGTGCCAGCAGCTTAGATAGCGGGAGGGCCTCCTACGAGCAGTACTTC.

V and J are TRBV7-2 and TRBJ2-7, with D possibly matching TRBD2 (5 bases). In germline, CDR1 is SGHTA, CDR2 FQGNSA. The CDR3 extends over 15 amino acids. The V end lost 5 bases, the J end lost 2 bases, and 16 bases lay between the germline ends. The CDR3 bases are TGTGCCAGCAGCCCAAGACTATATGAGGCCTACGAGCAGTACTTC. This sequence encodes CASSPRLYEAYEQYF.

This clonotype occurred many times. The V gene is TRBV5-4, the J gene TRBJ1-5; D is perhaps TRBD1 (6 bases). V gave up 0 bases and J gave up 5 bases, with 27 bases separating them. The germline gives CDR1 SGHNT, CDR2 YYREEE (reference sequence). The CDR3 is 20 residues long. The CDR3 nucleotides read TGTGCCAGCAGCTTGGGTCCCTTGTTCGTAACGCGGGGGCTTGATCAGCCCCAGCATTTT. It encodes CASSLGPLFVTRGLDQPQHF. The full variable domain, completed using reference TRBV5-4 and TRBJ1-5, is ETGVTQSPTHLIKTRGQQVTLRCSSQSGHNTVSWYQQALGQGPQFIFQYYREEENGRGNFPPRFSGLQFPNYSSELNVNALELDDSALYLCASSLGPLFVTRGLDQPQHFGDGTRLSIL.

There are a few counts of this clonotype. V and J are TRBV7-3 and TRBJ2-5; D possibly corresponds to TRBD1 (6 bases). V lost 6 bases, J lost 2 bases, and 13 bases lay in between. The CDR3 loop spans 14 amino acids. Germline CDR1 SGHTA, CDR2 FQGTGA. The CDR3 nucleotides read TGTGCCAGCAGTACCGGGACATATCAAGAGACCCAGTACTTC. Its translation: CASSTGTYQETQYF.

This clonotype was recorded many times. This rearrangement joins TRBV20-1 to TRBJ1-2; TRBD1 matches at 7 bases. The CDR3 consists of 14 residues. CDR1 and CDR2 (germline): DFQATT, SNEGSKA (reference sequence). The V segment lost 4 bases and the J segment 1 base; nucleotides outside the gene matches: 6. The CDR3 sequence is CSAKIDRDNYGYTF. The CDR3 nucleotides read TGCAGTGCTAAAATAGACAGGGATAACTATGGCTACACCTTC.

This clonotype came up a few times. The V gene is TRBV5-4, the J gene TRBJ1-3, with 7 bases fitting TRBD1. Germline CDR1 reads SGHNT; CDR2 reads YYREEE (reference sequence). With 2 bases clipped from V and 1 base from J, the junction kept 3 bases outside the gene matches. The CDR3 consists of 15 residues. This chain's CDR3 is CASSLDRDSGNTIYF. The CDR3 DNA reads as TGTGCCAGCAGCTTAGACAGGGATTCTGGAAACACCATATATTTT.

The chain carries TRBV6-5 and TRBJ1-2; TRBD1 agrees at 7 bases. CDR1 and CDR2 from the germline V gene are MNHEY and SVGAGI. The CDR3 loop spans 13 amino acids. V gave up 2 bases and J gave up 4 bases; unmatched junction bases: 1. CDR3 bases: TGTGCCAGCAGTTACAGGGACAGCTATGGCTACACCTTC. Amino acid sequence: CASSYRDSYGYTF.

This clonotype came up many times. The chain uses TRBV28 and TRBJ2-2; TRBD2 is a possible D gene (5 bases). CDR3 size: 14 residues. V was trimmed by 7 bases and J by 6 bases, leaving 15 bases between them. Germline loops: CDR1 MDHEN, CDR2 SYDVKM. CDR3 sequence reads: CASTPLPEAGELFF. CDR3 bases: TGTGCCAGCACCCCCCTCCCGGAGGCCGGGGAGCTGTTTTTT.

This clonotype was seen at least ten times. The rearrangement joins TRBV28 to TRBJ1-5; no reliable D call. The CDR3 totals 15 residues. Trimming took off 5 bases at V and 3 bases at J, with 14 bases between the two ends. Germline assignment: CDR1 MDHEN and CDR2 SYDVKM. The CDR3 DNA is TGTGCCAGCAGTGGTATCGGGGTTAACAATCAGCCCCAGCATTTT. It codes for CASSGIGVNNQPQHF.

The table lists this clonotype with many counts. CDR3: CACTTDYTEAFF. The CDR3, as DNA: TGTGCCTGTACCACAGACTACACTGAAGCTTTCTTT. V gene TRBV30 combines with J gene TRBJ1-1; D remains unclear. The CDR3 covers 12 residues. Trimming left V 6 bases short and J 3 bases short, with 11 bases between. The V gene's germline CDR1 is GTSNPN and CDR2 SVGIG (reference sequence).

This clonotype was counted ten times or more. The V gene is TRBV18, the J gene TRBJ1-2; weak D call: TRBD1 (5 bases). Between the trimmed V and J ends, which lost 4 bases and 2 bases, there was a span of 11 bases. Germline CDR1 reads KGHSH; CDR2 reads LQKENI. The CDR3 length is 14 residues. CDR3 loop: CASSLMTENYGYTF. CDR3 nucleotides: TGTGCCAGCTCACTAATGACAGAGAACTATGGCTACACCTTC.

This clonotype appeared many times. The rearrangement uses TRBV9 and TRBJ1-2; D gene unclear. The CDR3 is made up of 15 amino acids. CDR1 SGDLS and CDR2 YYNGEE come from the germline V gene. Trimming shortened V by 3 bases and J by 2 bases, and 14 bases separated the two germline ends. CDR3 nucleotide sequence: TGTGCCAGCAGCGCCCGGGAATCTATCAACTATGGCTACACCTTC. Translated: CASSARESINYGYTF. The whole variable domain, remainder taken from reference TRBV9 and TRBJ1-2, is DSGVTQTPKHLITATGQRVTLRCSPRSGDLSVYWYQQSLDQGLQFLIQYYNGEERAKGNILERFSAQQFPDLHSELNLSSLELGDSALYFCASSARESINYGYTFGSGTRLTVV.

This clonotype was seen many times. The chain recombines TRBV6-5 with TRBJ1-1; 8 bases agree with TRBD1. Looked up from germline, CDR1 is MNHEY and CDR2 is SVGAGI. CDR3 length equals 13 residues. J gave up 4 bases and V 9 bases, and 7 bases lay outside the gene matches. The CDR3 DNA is TGTGCCAGTTACAGGGGGGTGGGCACTGAAGCTTTCTTT. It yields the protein CASYRGVGTEAFF.